This TCR beta chain emerged from a study of CD8 T cells in Susac syndrome. V was shortened by 7 bases and J by 5 bases, with 14 bases between the two germline ends. The CDR3 extends over 13 amino acids. TCR beta sequencing covered blood CD8+ and CD4+ T cells. About this clonotype: Its antigen is not identified.

RNA amounts of roughly 0.5 to 1 ug underwent reverse transcription with random hexamers. The TCR beta CDR3 was amplified by immunoSEQ multiplex PCR across 54 Vbeta, 13 Jbeta. TCRdb independently ran MiXCR on the immunoSEQ multiplex PCR reads; one entry per CDR3 protein. The profile shows over 100,000 distinct CDR3 sequences, over 95% of them singletons. Study-level results: The CD4+ T cell repertoires from Susac syndrome exhibited no clonal expansion.

The material sequenced was CD4+ T cells from PBMCs. The rearrangement joins TRBV12-3 or TRBV12-4 to TRBJ1-1; D is perhaps TRBD1 (5 bases). The clonotype originates from a human donor with Susac syndrome. In nucleotides, the CDR3 is TGTGCCAGCACTGCGGGGGGGAGGACTGAAGCTTTCTTT. Protein: CASTAGGRTEAFF.